The 16 T cell receptor beta chains presented below share a single source sample, sequenced in a study of cytomegalovirus exposure and HLA in healthy donors. Method: immunoSEQ multiplex PCR; TCRdb's copy keeps in-frame clones and lacks some. In the table there are 100,000 to 150,000 clones, approximately 94% of which are singletons. Input material: PBMCs. The source is a woman aged 18-35 years in good health and CMV-seronegative.

The chain combines TRBV5-1 with TRBJ2-5; 7 nucleotides match TRBD1. Trimming cost V 1 base and J 4 bases; bases outside gene matches: 4. This CDR3 is 14 amino acids long. Germline V gene data show CDR1 as SGHRS and CDR2 as YFSETQ. The CDR3 region has the DNA TGCGCCAGCAGCTTGAAGGGGGCCGGAGAGACCCAGTACTTC. This translates into CASSLKGAGETQYF.

The chain recombines TRBV28 with TRBJ2-1, with D hard to call. V was cut by 4 bases and J by 3 bases, with 10 bases left in between. This CDR3 is 14 amino acids long. Germline loops: CDR1 MDHEN, CDR2 SYDVKM. The chain's CDR3 is CASSSMASYNEQFF. The CDR3 DNA follows: TGTGCCAGCAGTTCCATGGCCAGCTACAATGAGCAGTTCTTC.

This clone came up once. The chain joins TRBV14 to TRBJ2-1, with 8 bases fitting TRBD1. V lost 0 bases, J lost 2 bases, and 9 bases stayed unmatched. This CDR3 comprises 18 residues. Germline-derived CDR1 and CDR2 are SGHDN and FVKESK. The CDR3 here is CASSQEGQGHRTYNEQFF. CDR3 bases: TGTGCCAGCAGCCAAGAAGGACAGGGACATAGGACCTACAATGAGCAGTTCTTC.

The chain combines TRBV5-1 with TRBJ2-5; 8 bases fit TRBD1. CDR3 length: 15 residues. The V gene's germline CDR1 is SGHRS and CDR2 YFSETQ. V gave up 1 base and J gave up 5 bases; unmatched junction bases: 7. CDR3 DNA sequence: TGCGCCAGCAGCTTGACGACAGGGGCCGCGGAGACCCAGTACTTC. Translated, it gives CASSLTTGAAETQYF.

This chain links TRBV6-1 with TRBJ2-3; 9 positions agree with TRBD1. The CDR3 covers 16 residues. Germline assignment: CDR1 MNHNS and CDR2 SASEGT. The V gene end was trimmed by 6 bases and the J gene end by 2 bases; junction bases not matched to a gene: 9. CDR3 nucleotides: TGTGCCAGCAGGGAAAGGGGGACAGGGACCACAGATACGCAGTATTTT. It codes for CASRERGTGTTDTQYF.

This chain connects TRBV28 to TRBJ1-1; 8 positions agree with TRBD1. The CDR3 runs 13 residues. Germline values: CDR1 MDHEN, CDR2 SYDVKM. The ends lost 5 bases at V and 4 bases at J; junction bases unmatched: 3. The CDR3 region has the DNA TGTGCCAGCAGTCCAGGACAGGGCACTGAAGCTTTCTTT. The encoded protein is CASSPGQGTEAFF.

V usage is TRBV7-2 and J usage is TRBJ2-1, with D perhaps TRBD1 (5 bases). The CDR3 contains 13 residues. CDR1 is SGHTA, CDR2 FQGNSA, per germline. V lost 1 base to trimming and J lost 7 bases, with 8 bases between them. The CDR3 is CASSLVTVNEQFF. The DNA of the CDR3 is TGTGCCAGCAGCTTAGTGACAGTTAATGAGCAGTTCTTC.

V usage is TRBV7-2 and J usage is TRBJ1-2; TRBD1 aligns across 10 bases. The germline V gene has CDR1 SGHTA and CDR2 FQGNSA. J lost 4 bases, V lost 5 bases, and 10 bases had no gene match. There are 16 residues in the CDR3. CDR3: CASSLGQGRSFYGYTF. CDR3 DNA sequence: TGTGCCAGCAGCCTGGGACAGGGGAGGTCCTTCTATGGCTACACCTTC.

Points on this clone: Other DNA sequences in the sample encode the same CDR3. V usage is TRBV9 and J usage is TRBJ1-2, with a possible D match to TRBD1 (5 bases). Deletions cut 0 bases from V and 2 bases from J, with 8 bases between. The CDR3 length is 14 residues. Germline V lookup: CDR1 SGDLS, CDR2 YYNGEE. The CDR3 DNA follows: TGTGCCAGCAGCGTAGGGGGGGGAAACTATGGCTACACCTTC. Translated: CASSVGGGNYGYTF.

On this clone: Other DNA sequences in the sample encode the same CDR3. J is TRBJ1-1 and V is TRBV27; TRBD1 is a possible D gene (5 bases). Trimming shortened V by 2 bases and J by 0 bases, and 7 bases separated the two germline ends. This CDR3 has 14 amino acids. CDR1 and CDR2 from the germline V gene are MNHEY and SMNVEV (reference sequence). The CDR3 nucleotides are TGTGCCAGCAGTTTACAGGGCCTGAACACTGAAGCTTTCTTT. Amino acids: CASSLQGLNTEAFF.

This rearrangement joins TRBV30 to TRBJ1-2; the D is unclear. The germline V and J ends were trimmed by 7 bases and 5 bases, with 11 bases remaining between them. The CDR3 consists of 11 residues. Germline lookup yields CDR1 GTSNPN and CDR2 SVGIG (reference sequence). CDR3 protein: CAFSERYGYTF. The CDR3 DNA reads TGTGCCTTTTCCGAGAGGTATGGCTACACCTTC.

The J gene is TRBJ1-2, the V gene TRBV6-5; D perhaps matches TRBD1 (6 bases). Trimming shortened V by 0 bases and J by 2 bases, and 7 bases separated the two germline ends. CDR1 is MNHEY and CDR2 is SVGAGI in the germline V gene. The CDR3 is made up of 14 amino acids. The chain's CDR3 is CASSYSRGNYGYTF. The CDR3 DNA reads TGTGCCAGCAGTTACTCGAGGGGGAACTATGGCTACACCTTC.

The V call is TRBV5-1, the J call TRBJ2-3; 7 nucleotides match TRBD1. After removal of 4 bases from V and 9 bases from J, the junction contained 11 bases not matched to a gene. CDR3 length: 14 residues. CDR1 is SGHRS, CDR2 YFSETQ, per germline. The CDR3 DNA follows: TGCGCCAGCAGCGGCCATGAAGGGGGCTTGACGCAGTATTTT. Translated, it gives CASSGHEGGLTQYF.

This chain's CDR3 is CASSPSGTGVIEQYF. CDR3 in DNA: TGTGCCAGCTCGCCCTCCGGGACAGGGGTAATCGAGCAGTACTTC. V usage is TRBV18 and J usage is TRBJ2-7, with 10 positions matching TRBD1. V lost 6 bases and J lost 6; bases outside the gene matches: 11. This CDR3 comprises 15 residues. CDR1 and CDR2 (germline): KGHSH, LQKENI.

V gene TRBV14 combines with J gene TRBJ2-3, with a weak D call TRBD2 (6 bases). CDR1 and CDR2 (germline): SGHDN, FVKESK. This CDR3 region has 14 residues. Trimming pared 5 bases from V and 5 bases from J, leaving 14 bases between. CDR3 bases: TGTGCCAGCAGCGAAGCTAGCGCCTTAGATACGCAGTATTTT. It specifies CASSEASALDTQYF.

The chain recombines TRBV4-1 with TRBJ2-1, with D maybe TRBD2 (5 bases). Germline CDR1 MGHRA, CDR2 YSYEKL. Trimming removed 1 base from V and 6 bases from J, with 16 bases in between. This CDR3 comprises 16 residues. The CDR3 here is CASSQVGRDVFNEQFF. CDR3 DNA sequence: TGCGCCAGCAGCCAAGTCGGTCGGGATGTCTTCAATGAGCAGTTCTTC.